The 20 T cell receptor beta chains presented below share a single source sample, sequenced in a study of cytomegalovirus exposure and HLA in healthy donors. The study ran its PCR with 60 Vbeta and 13 Jbeta primers. Sequencing used immunoSEQ multiplex PCR; TCRdb keeps in-frame clones, though not all of them. The data show hundreds of thousands of clones, 75% to 80% seen once. Sequenced input: PBMCs. These receptors came from a male donor in good health and CMV-seronegative.

V gene TRBV10-3 combines with J gene TRBJ2-7; TRBD1 matches at 7 bases. Germline V CDR1 and CDR2: ENHRY, SYGVKD. The CDR3 is made up of 14 amino acids. Trimming at V came to 5 bases and at J to 2 bases, leaving 6 bases not matched to a gene. CDR3 DNA sequence: TGTGCCATCAGTTTAGGGGGCGAGACCTACGAGCAGTACTTC. Translated, it gives CAISLGGETYEQYF.

This clone turned up a few times. The V and J genes are TRBV27 and TRBJ2-7, with D possibly TRBD1 on 5 matching bases. The length of the CDR3 is 13 residues. Trimming took 3 bases from V and 3 from J, leaving 9 bases between them. Looked up from germline, CDR1 is MNHEY and CDR2 is SMNVEV (reference sequence). The chain's CDR3 is CASSLDTNYEQYF. CDR3 in DNA: TGTGCCAGCAGTTTGGACACTAACTACGAGCAGTACTTC.

CDR3 sequence (DNA): TGTGCCAGCAGCGAGACTAGCGGGAGGGCTTACACCGGGGAGCTGTTTTTT. Protein: CASSETSGRAYTGELFF. The V gene is TRBV9, the J gene TRBJ2-2; TRBD2 matches at 14 bases. The trim removed 3 bases at V and 3 bases at J, leaving 4 bases unmatched. The CDR3 loop spans 17 amino acids. CDR1 and CDR2 (germline): SGDLS, YYNGEE. Looking up the rest from reference TRBV9 and TRBJ2-2 gives the full variable domain: DSGVTQTPKHLITATGQRVTLRCSPRSGDLSVYWYQQSLDQGLQFLIQYYNGEERAKGNILERFSAQQFPDLHSELNLSSLELGDSALYFCASSETSGRAYTGELFFGEGSRLTVL.

The chain joins TRBV6-5 to TRBJ1-1; D remains ambiguous. Germline CDR1 MNHEY, CDR2 SVGAGI. The V and J ends lost 5 bases and 11 bases respectively, with 15 bases between them. This CDR3 is built from 12 residues. The CDR3 nucleotides read TGTGCCAGCAGTGTAGCTGGAGCGAATGCTTTCTTT. It encodes CASSVAGANAFF.

The V call is TRBV7-9, the J call TRBJ1-1; 9 positions match TRBD1. J lost 5 bases, V lost 1 base, and 2 bases had no gene match. Germline CDR1 and CDR2: SEHNR and FQNEAQ (reference sequence). This CDR3 comprises 14 residues. The CDR3 protein is CASSLGDRATEAFF. The CDR3 bases are TGTGCCAGCAGCTTAGGGGACAGGGCAACTGAAGCTTTCTTT. Filled out from reference TRBV7-9 and TRBJ1-1, the complete variable domain reads DTGVSQNPRHKITKRGQNVTFRCDPISEHNRLYWYRQTLGQGPEFLTYFQNEAQLEKSRLLSDRFSAERPKGSFSTLEIQRTEQGDSAMYLCASSLGDRATEAFFGQGTRLTVV.

A remark on this clone: Germline and junction disagree at one end, which may indicate a read error. The same CDR3 is also encoded by other DNA sequences in this sample. This chain joins TRBV5-4 and TRBJ2-7; perhaps TRBD2 as D (6 bases). The CDR3 runs to 13 residues. Germline V lookup: CDR1 SGHNT, CDR2 YYREEE (reference sequence). The CDR3: CASSEKGGGEQYF. CDR3 in DNA: TGCGCCAGCAGCGAGAAGGGAGGTGGCGAGCAGTACTTC.

This chain uses TRBV6-5 with TRBJ1-2, with 12 positions matching TRBD1. Germline CDR1 is MNHEY and CDR2 is SVGAGI. The CDR3 loop spans 15 amino acids. The V and J ends lost 4 bases and 5 bases, in that order; junction bases with no gene match: 5. DNA of the CDR3: TGTGCCAGCAGTTTGGGACAGGGGGCGGAGTATGGCTACACCTTC. Translation: CASSLGQGAEYGYTF.

The chain is built from TRBV27 and TRBJ2-1; 10 bases are a match to TRBD2. The germline CDR1 and CDR2 sequences are MNHEY and SMNVEV (reference sequence). The CDR3 is made up of 15 amino acids. V shed 6 bases, J shed 5 bases, and the junction held 7 bases outside the gene matches. In DNA form, the CDR3 reads TGTGCCAGCAGGATAGCGGGGGGCCAGCACAATGAGCAGTTCTTC. Translation: CASRIAGGQHNEQFF.

CDR3 protein: CASSGRGAINTIYF. The CDR3 DNA sequence: TGTGCCAGCAGTGGTCGGGGGGCGATTAACACCATATATTTT. The V call is TRBV6-1, the J call TRBJ1-3, with D perhaps TRBD1 (6 bases). V was clipped by 4 bases and J by 7 bases, with 14 bases between them. The CDR3 runs to 14 residues. CDR1 is MNHNS, CDR2 SASEGT, per germline.

This chain links TRBV2 with TRBJ1-2, with 8 bases aligning to TRBD1. V lost 4 bases to trimming and J lost 2 bases; unmatched junction nucleotides: 3. Germline CDR1 and CDR2: SNHLY and FYNNEI. CDR3 length equals 14 residues. CDR3 sequence reads: CASSGGQENYGYTF. The CDR3 DNA reads TGTGCCAGCAGTGGGGGACAGGAGAACTATGGCTACACCTTC.

The chain has TRBV7-2 and TRBJ2-7, with no clear D. V was trimmed by 5 bases and J by 4 bases, leaving 18 bases between them. There are 15 residues in the CDR3. Germline CDR1 and CDR2: SGHTA and FQGNSA. The CDR3 spells CASSPTPNSAYEQYF. The CDR3 coding sequence is TGTGCCAGCAGCCCCACGCCGAATTCAGCGTACGAGCAGTACTTC.

The rearrangement uses TRBV27 and TRBJ2-1; 10 bases match TRBD2. CDR3 length: 17 amino acids. The V and J ends lost 4 bases and 4 bases, in that order; junction bases with no gene match: 10. Looked up from germline, CDR1 is MNHEY and CDR2 is SMNVEV (reference sequence). The CDR3, as DNA: TGTGCCAGCAGTTCACCAGGTGGACTAGCGGAATACAATGAGCAGTTCTTC. Translating it yields CASSSPGGLAEYNEQFF.

This rearrangement joins TRBV28 to TRBJ2-7; 9 bases match TRBD1. The length of the CDR3 is 15 residues. Germline CDR1 reads MDHEN; CDR2 reads SYDVKM. Unmatched junction bases numbered 7, after V lost 5 bases and J lost 2 bases. The CDR3 coding sequence is TGTGCCAGCAGTGTGAGGGACAGGGATACCTACGAGCAGTACTTC. It is translated as CASSVRDRDTYEQYF. Full variable domain (rest looked up from reference TRBV28 and TRBJ2-7): DVKVTQSSRYLVKRTGEKVFLECVQDMDHENMFWYRQDPGLGLRLIYFSYDVKMKEKGDIPEGYSVSREKKERFSLILESASTNQTSMYLCASSVRDRDTYEQYFGPGTRLTVT.

The chain joins TRBV7-8 to TRBJ2-7, with 9 bases matching TRBD1. The CDR3 runs 17 residues. Germline CDR1 SGHVS, CDR2 FQNEAQ. Losses at the gene ends were 1 base for V and 0 bases for J; bases not matched to a gene: 7. In DNA form, the CDR3 reads TGTGCCAGCAGCTTAGATACAGGGGGCTCCAGCTCCTACGAGCAGTACTTC. Protein product: CASSLDTGGSSSYEQYF.

The chain carries TRBV7-9 and TRBJ1-1; the D gene is possibly TRBD1 (5 bases). CDR3 size: 17 residues. Between the trimmed V and J ends, which lost 0 bases and 1 base, there was a span of 15 bases. Germline V CDR1 and CDR2: SEHNR, FQNEAQ (reference sequence). The DNA for the CDR3 is TGTGCCAGCAGCTTAGCAGTTGGGACTTCAGAGAACACTGAAGCTTTCTTT. Protein sequence: CASSLAVGTSENTEAFF.

The chain carries TRBV5-1 and TRBJ2-7, with D uncertain. The CDR3 totals 14 residues. Germline V gene sequence: CDR1 SGHRS, CDR2 YFSETQ. Trimming pared 3 bases from V and 6 bases from J, leaving 16 bases between. For the CDR3, the DNA is TGCGCCAGCAGCTCCGGCCCAGACCAGGCCGAGCAGTACTTC. It translates to CASSSGPDQAEQYF.

The genes are TRBV5-4 and TRBJ1-5, with TRBD1 as a possible D gene (5 bases). Per the germline V gene, CDR1 is SGHNT and CDR2 is YYREEE (reference sequence). The CDR3 contains 15 residues. The V gene lost 0 bases and the J gene lost 0 bases, with 7 bases spanning the gap. CDR3 nucleotide sequence: TGTGCCAGCAGCTTGGGGGGACTTAGCAATCAGCCCCAGCATTTT. This codes for CASSLGGLSNQPQHF.

The chain links TRBV13 to TRBJ2-5; a weak D match, TRBD1 (6 bases). The DNA end is more similar to TRBJ2-7, so the J call may be wrong. Per the germline V gene, CDR1 is PRHDT and CDR2 is FYEKMQ (reference sequence). The CDR3 length is 15 residues. The CDR3 spells CASSFQKGVSYEQYF. As DNA, the CDR3 is TGTGCCAGCAGCTTTCAGAAGGGGGTTAGTTACGAGCAGTACTTC.

The chain recombines TRBV27 with TRBJ2-7; D is undetermined. Trimming removed 4 bases at V and 1 base at J, with 5 bases between. Germline assignment: CDR1 MNHEY and CDR2 SMNVEV (reference sequence). The length of the CDR3 is 12 residues. CDR3 DNA sequence: TGTGCCAGCAGTTCCCAATCCTACGAGCAGTACTTC. It translates to CASSSQSYEQYF.

The CDR3 DNA follows: TGTGCCAGCAGCTCTCAGGGAGGATCCACTGAAGCTTTCTTT. Protein: CASSSQGGSTEAFF. This sequence joins TRBV5-4 and TRBJ1-1; a possible D gene is TRBD1 (5 bases). V was trimmed by 3 bases and J by 4 bases, leaving 13 bases between them. This CDR3 has 14 amino acids. From germline, CDR1 is SGHNT and CDR2 YYREEE (reference sequence). The full variable domain, rest sourced from reference TRBV5-4 and TRBJ1-1, is ETGVTQSPTHLIKTRGQQVTLRCSSQSGHNTVSWYQQALGQGPQFIFQYYREEENGRGNFPPRFSGLQFPNYSSELNVNALELDDSALYLCASSSQGGSTEAFFGQGTRLTVV.